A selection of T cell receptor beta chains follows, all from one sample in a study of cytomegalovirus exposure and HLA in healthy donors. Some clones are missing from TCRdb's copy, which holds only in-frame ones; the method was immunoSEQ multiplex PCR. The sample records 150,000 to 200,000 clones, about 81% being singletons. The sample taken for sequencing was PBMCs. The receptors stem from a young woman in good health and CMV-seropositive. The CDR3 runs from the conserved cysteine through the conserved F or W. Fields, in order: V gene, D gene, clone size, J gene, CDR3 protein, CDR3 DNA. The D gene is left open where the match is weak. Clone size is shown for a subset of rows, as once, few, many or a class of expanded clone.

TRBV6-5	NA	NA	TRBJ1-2	CASSGGAAYGYTF	TGTGCCAGCAGTGGAGGCGCAGCCTATGGCTACACCTTC
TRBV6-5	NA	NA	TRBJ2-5	CASTQGNVETQYF	TGTGCCAGCACCCAGGGGAACGTAGAGACCCAGTACTTC
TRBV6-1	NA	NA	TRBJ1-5	CASSEFTGDFQPQHF	TGTGCCAGCAGTGAATTCACGGGGGATTTTCAGCCCCAGCATTTT
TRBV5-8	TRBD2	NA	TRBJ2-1	CASSYGTSGGWFF	TGTGCCAGCAGCTACGGGACTAGCGGGGGCTGGTTCTTC
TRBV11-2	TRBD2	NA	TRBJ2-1	CASSLGVFSGGYNEQFF	TGTGCCAGCAGCTTAGGAGTTTTTAGCGGGGGCTACAATGAGCAGTTCTTC
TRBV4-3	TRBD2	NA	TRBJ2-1	CASSQDRLAGVYNEQFF	TGCGCCAGCAGCCAAGATCGATTAGCGGGGGTCTACAATGAGCAGTTCTTC
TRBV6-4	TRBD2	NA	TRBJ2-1	CASSDNSGGDYNEQFF	TGTGCCAGCAGTGACAACAGCGGGGGAGACTACAATGAGCAGTTCTTC
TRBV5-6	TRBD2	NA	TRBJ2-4	CASSLGPYPGGKNIQYF	TGTGCCAGCAGCTTGGGACCCTACCCGGGGGGTAAAAACATTCAGTACTTC
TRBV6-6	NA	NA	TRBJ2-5	CASSPSRAGYKTQYF	TGTGCCAGCAGTCCTTCTCGGGCGGGGTATAAGACCCAGTACTTC
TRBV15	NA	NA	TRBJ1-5	CATSDKGGNQPQHF	TGTGCCACCAGCGACAAAGGGGGCAATCAGCCCCAGCATTTT
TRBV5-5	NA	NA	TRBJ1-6	CASSLRGGSNSPLHF	TGTGCCAGCAGCTTGAGGGGGGGCTCAAATTCACCCCTCCACTTT
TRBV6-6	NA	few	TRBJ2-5	CASSYPEQETQYF	TGTGCCAGCAGTTATCCTGAGCAAGAGACCCAGTACTTC
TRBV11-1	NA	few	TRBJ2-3	CASSSHTTDTQYF	TGTGCCAGCAGCTCCCACACCACAGATACGCAGTATTTT
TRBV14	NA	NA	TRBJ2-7	CASSQDRSQGEQYF	TGTGCCAGCAGCCAAGATCGCAGCCAGGGGGAGCAGTACTTC
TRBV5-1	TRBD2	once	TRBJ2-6	CASSLSGGEGANVLTF	TGCGCCAGCAGCCTTAGCGGGGGTGAAGGGGCCAACGTCCTGACTTTC
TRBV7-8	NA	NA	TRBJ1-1	CASSLGWGGTEAFF	TGTGCCAGCAGCTTAGGCTGGGGGGGCACTGAAGCTTTCTTT
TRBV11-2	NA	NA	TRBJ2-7	CASSSPYEQYF	TGTGCCAGCAGCTCCCCTTACGAGCAGTACTTC
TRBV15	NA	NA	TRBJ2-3	CATRGTDTQYF	TGTGCCACCCGGGGAACAGATACGCAGTATTTT
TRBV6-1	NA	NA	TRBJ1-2	CASRDSHPPRGYTF	TGTGCCAGTCGGGACTCTCATCCTCCTCGTGGCTACACCTTC
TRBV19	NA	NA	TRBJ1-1	CASSIPGREGDTEAFF	TGTGCCAGTAGTATCCCAGGACGCGAGGGGGACACTGAAGCTTTCTTT
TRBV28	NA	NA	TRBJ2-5	CASSAPGGYQETQYF	TGTGCCAGCAGTGCACCCGGCGGGTACCAAGAGACCCAGTACTTC
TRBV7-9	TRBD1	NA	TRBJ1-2	CASSRQGDNYGYTF	TGTGCCAGCAGCCGACAGGGAGATAACTATGGCTACACCTTC
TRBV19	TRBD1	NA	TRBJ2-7	CASSPPGQGIYEQYF	TGTGCCAGTAGCCCCCCCGGACAGGGAATCTACGAGCAGTACTTC
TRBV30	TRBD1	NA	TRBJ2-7	CAWSVRRTGGSEQYF	TGTGCCTGGAGTGTTCGTCGGACAGGGGGGAGCGAGCAGTACTTC
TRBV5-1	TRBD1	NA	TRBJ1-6	CASSLGAGGIKSPLHF	TGCGCCAGCAGCTTGGGGGCAGGGGGCATCAAATCACCCCTCCACTTT
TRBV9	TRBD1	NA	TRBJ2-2	CASSGQGFTGELFF	TGTGCCAGCAGCGGACAGGGGTTCACCGGGGAGCTGTTTTTT
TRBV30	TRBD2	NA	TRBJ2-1	CAWSLGLAGVNGYNEQFF	TGTGCCTGGAGTCTAGGACTAGCGGGAGTAAACGGCTACAATGAGCAGTTCTTC
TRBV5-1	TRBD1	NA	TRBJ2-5	CASSLAGGLGGETQYF	TGCGCCAGCAGCTTGGCAGGGGGCCTGGGGGGAGAGACCCAGTACTTC
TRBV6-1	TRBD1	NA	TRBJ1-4	CASRPGQGKLFF	TGTGCCAGCAGACCGGGACAGGGGAAACTGTTTTTT
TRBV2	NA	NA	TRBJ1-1	CASTPGRANTEAFF	TGTGCCAGCACCCCGGGCAGGGCCAACACTGAAGCTTTCTTT
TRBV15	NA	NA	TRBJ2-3	CATSRDPVSSTQYF	TGTGCCACCAGCAGAGATCCCGTGAGTAGTACGCAGTATTTT
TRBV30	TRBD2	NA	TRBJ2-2	CAWRVHGTIGTGELFF	TGTGCCTGGAGAGTCCACGGGACTATTGGTACCGGGGAGCTGTTTTTT
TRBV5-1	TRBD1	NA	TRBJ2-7	CASSLGDRGPSEQYF	TGCGCCAGCAGCTTGGGGGACAGGGGGCCAAGCGAGCAGTACTTC
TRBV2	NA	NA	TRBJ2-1	CASVTGQLRDEQFF	TGTGCCAGCGTTACGGGTCAGCTCCGCGATGAGCAGTTCTTC
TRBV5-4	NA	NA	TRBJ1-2	CASSLSRTSYGYTF	TGTGCCAGCAGCTTGTCTAGAACATCATATGGCTACACCTTC
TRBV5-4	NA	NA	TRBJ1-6	CASSLVAGVGNSPLHF	TGTGCCAGCAGCTTGGTAGCGGGGGTTGGTAATTCACCCCTCCACTTT
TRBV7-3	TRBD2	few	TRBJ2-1	CASSSYDLAGGYNEQFF	TGTGCCAGCAGCTCGTATGATTTAGCGGGGGGCTACAATGAGCAGTTCTTC
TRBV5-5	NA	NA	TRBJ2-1	CASSLGLSSYNEQFF	TGTGCCAGCAGCTTGGGCCTAAGCTCCTACAATGAGCAGTTCTTC
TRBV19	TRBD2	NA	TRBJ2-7	CASSSSGVLYEQYF	TGTGCCAGTTCCTCCAGCGGGGTTCTCTACGAGCAGTACTTC
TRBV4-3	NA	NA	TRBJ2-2	CASSPTPPRGGDTGELFF	TGCGCCAGCAGCCCGACACCTCCGCGGGGTGGCGACACCGGGGAGCTGTTTTTT
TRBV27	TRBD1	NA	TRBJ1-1	CASSINRGNTEAFF	TGTGCCAGCAGTATCAACAGGGGGAACACTGAAGCTTTCTTT
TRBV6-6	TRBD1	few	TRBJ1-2	CASSYRTGEYGYTF	TGTGCCAGCAGTTACAGGACAGGGGAATATGGCTACACCTTC
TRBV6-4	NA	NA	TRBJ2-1	CARWSPWFVRGDNEQFF	TGTGCCAGATGGAGCCCTTGGTTTGTGCGGGGAGACAATGAGCAGTTCTTC
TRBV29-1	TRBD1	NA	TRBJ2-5	CSVEGTGVGETQYF	TGCAGCGTTGAGGGGACAGGGGTAGGAGAGACCCAGTACTTC
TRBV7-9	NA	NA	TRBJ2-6	CASSLQSSGANGLTF	TGTGCCAGCAGTCTTCAGAGCTCTGGGGCCAACGGCCTGACTTTC
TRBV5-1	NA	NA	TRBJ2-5	CASSLETVETQYF	TGCGCCAGCAGCTTGGAAACGGTGGAGACCCAGTACTTC
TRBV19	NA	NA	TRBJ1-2	CASRTHSVYGYTF	TGTGCCAGTAGAACCCATTCAGTCTATGGCTACACCTTC
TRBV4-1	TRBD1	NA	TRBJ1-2	CASSQPNRGPNYGYTF	TGCGCCAGCAGCCAACCTAACAGGGGGCCCAACTATGGCTACACCTTC
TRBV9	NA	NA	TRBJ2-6	CASSRSSGANGLTF	TGTGCCAGCTCGCGTTCCTCTGGGGCCAACGGCCTGACTTTC